A single TCR beta chain is shown here with its context. Its specificity is unknown. The record originates from a study of cytomegalovirus exposure and HLA in healthy donors. Background on the study: Most donors, 80% to 90% of a few hundred genotyped, fell in the Caucasian-associated ancestry cluster.

These donors counted as nominally healthy when sampled, but unrecorded immune exposures were likely. Notes on the study in general: There were reportedly fewer N-insertions in an Asian-associated ancestry cluster than the roughly 670-donor mean, in a later analysis.

In the PCR, 60 Vbeta and 13 Jbeta primers were used. Clones were read by immunoSEQ multiplex PCR, and TCRdb kept only the in-frame ones, dropping some. The sample carries 200,000 to 250,000 clones, approximately 88% recorded once. The sequencing input was PBMCs. This TCR derives from a boy between 2 and 10 years old in good health and CMV-seronegative.

In DNA form, the CDR3 reads TGTGCCAGCAGCAAAACACTAGCGGGAGCTGACACCGGGGAGCTGTTTTTT. Its translation is CASSKTLAGADTGELFF. The V and J genes are TRBV5-4 and TRBJ2-2, with 11 bases lining up with TRBD2. Per the germline V gene, CDR1 is SGHNT and CDR2 is YYREEE (reference sequence). The CDR3 is made up of 17 amino acids. V lost 4 bases and J lost 3; bases outside the gene matches: 8. The complete variable domain, with remaining parts taken from reference TRBV5-4 and TRBJ2-2, reads ETGVTQSPTHLIKTRGQQVTLRCSSQSGHNTVSWYQQALGQGPQFIFQYYREEENGRGNFPPRFSGLQFPNYSSELNVNALELDDSALYLCASSKTLAGADTGELFFGEGSRLTVL.